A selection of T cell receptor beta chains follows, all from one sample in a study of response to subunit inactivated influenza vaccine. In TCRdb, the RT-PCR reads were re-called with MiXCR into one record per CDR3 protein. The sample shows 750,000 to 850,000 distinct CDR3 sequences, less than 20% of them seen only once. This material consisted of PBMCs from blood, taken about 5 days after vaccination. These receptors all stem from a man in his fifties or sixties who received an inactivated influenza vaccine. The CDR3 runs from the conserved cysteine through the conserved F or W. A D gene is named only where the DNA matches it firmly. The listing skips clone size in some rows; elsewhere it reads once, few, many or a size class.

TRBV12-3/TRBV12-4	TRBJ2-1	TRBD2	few	TGTGCCAGCGGACGACTAGCGGGGGGGCTTGAGCAGTTCTTC	CASGRLAGGLEQFF
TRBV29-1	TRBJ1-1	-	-	TGCAGCGTTGGGGGGGCGAACACTGAAGCTTTCTTT	CSVGGANTEAFF
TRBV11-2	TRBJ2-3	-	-	TGTGCCAGCAGCTTAGAATCTAGGGGGGCTACGCAGTATTTT	CASSLESRGATQYF
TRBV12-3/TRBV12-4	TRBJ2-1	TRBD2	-	TGTGCCAGCAGTCCGGGGACTAGCCTGTACAATGAGCAGTTCTTC	CASSPGTSLYNEQFF
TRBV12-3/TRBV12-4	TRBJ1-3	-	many	TGTGCCAGCAGAACGACAGACTCTGGAAACACCATATATTTT	CASRTTDSGNTIYF
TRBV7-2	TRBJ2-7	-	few	TGTGCCAGCAGCTTAGCGCGGGAACTGCCCTCCTACGAGCAGTACTTC	CASSLARELPSYEQYF
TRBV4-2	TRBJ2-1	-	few	TGTGCCAGCAGCCAAGACCCGACGGCTAGCTCCTACAATGAGCAGTTCTTC	CASSQDPTASSYNEQFF
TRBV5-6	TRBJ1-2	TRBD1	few	TGTGCCAGCAGCTTAAAGGGACAGGGAAGAACCTATGGCTACACCTTC	CASSLKGQGRTYGYTF
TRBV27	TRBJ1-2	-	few	TGTGCCAGCAGTTTGAGTGGCGGTGGTGGCTACACCTTC	CASSLSGGGGYTF
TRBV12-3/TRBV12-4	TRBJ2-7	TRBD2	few	TGTGCCAGCAGTTTATGGACTAGCGGGGGATTGAGCGAGCAGTACTTC	CASSLWTSGGLSEQYF
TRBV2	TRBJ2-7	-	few	TGTGCCGGCCTCGGCGAGAGGTCCTACGAGCAGTACTTC	CAGLGERSYEQYF
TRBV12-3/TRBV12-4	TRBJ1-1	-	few	TGTGCCAGCAGCCTTCGGGTCTCGAACACTGAAGCTTTCTTT	CASSLRVSNTEAFF
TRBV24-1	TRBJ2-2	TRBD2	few	TGTGCCACCAGTGATTTGGCGTCGGGAGGGCTATCCGGGGAGCTGTTTTTT	CATSDLASGGLSGELFF
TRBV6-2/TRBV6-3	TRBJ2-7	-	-	TGTGCCAGCAGACCGGGAGCCTCCTACGAGCAGTACTTC	CASRPGASYEQYF
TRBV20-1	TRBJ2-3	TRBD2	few	TGCAGTGCTAGACCCCTTGGACTAGCGGGGGCCTGGAGCACAGATACGCAGTATTTT	CSARPLGLAGAWSTDTQYF
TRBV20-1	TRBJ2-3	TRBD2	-	TGCAGTGCTAGAGATGATCGGGGTAGCGGGAGCATCACTGGATCAGATACGCAGTATTTT	CSARDDRGSGSITGSDTQYF
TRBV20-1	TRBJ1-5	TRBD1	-	TGCAGTGCTAGAGATGGGACAGGGGCCGCCAAAGGCAATCAGCCCCAGCATTTT	CSARDGTGAAKGNQPQHF
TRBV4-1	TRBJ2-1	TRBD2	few	TGCGCCAGCAGCCAAGTGTCGGGAGGCTACAATGAGCAGTTCTTC	CASSQVSGGYNEQFF
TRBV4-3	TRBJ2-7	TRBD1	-	TGCGCCAGCAGCCCCGCCCCCGACAGGGCTTTCGAGCAGTACTTC	CASSPAPDRAFEQYF
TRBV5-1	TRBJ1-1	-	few	TGCGCCAGCAGCGCCGACTACCGGGACACTGAAGCTTTCTTT	CASSADYRDTEAFF
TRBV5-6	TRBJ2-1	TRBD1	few	TGTGCCAGCAGCTTATGGGACAGGGTCCTAAGCTCCTACAATGAGCAGTTCTTC	CASSLWDRVLSSYNEQFF
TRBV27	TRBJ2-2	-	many	TGTGCCACCGCGAACACCGGGGAGCTGTTTTTT	CATANTGELFF
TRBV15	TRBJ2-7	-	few	TGTGCCACCAGCAGAACCGGAGGGGGGGCGGGCTACGAGCAGTACTTC	CATSRTGGGAGYEQYF
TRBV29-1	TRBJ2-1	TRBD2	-	TGCAGCGTCGGGGGGGTGGGGTACAATGAGCAGTTCTTC	CSVGGVGYNEQFF
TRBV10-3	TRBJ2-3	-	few	TGTGCCATCAGTGACGGGGCAGATACGCAGTATTTT	CAISDGADTQYF
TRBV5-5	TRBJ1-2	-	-	TGTGCCAGCAGCTTGGCCGTTGTTGACCCCAGGAGCTATGGCTACACCTTC	CASSLAVVDPRSYGYTF
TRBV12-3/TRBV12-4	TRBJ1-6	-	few	TGTGCCAGCAGTACCCGGGGCAGCGTTTCACCCCTCCACTTT	CASSTRGSVSPLHF
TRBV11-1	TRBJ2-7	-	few	TGTGCCAGCAGCTTACAGACATACGATGGGCAGTACTTC	CASSLQTYDGQYF
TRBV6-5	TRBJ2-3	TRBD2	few	TGTGCCAGCAGTTCCGCGGGGGGGTATACGCAGTATTTT	CASSSAGGYTQYF
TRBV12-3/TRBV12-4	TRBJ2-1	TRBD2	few	TGTGCCAGCAGTTTAAAACGGGAGGGGACTGAGCAGTTCTTC	CASSLKREGTEQFF
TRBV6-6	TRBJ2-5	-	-	TGTGCCAGCAGTTACTCCCTCCAAGAGACCCAGTACTTC	CASSYSLQETQYF
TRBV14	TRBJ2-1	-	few	TGTGCCAGCAGCCATCCGGTAGCCAGGTACAATGAGCAGTTCTTC	CASSHPVARYNEQFF
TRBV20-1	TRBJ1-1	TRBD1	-	TGCAGTGCTAGGTTAGGGACAGTGACTGAAGCTTTCTTT	CSARLGTVTEAFF
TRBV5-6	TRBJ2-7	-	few	TGTGCCAGCAGCTTGATCTCGGCGGGGACAAAGACCTACGAGCAGTACTTC	CASSLISAGTKTYEQYF
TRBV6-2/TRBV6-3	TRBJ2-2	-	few	TGTGCCAGCAGCGGGGCGAATAGGCCCGGGGAGCTGTTTTTT	CASSGANRPGELFF
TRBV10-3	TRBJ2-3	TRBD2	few	TGTGCCATCAGTACCGGGACTAGCGGGACTTACACAGATACGCAGTATTTT	CAISTGTSGTYTDTQYF
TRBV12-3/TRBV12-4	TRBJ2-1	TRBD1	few	TGTGCCAGCGTAAACAGGGGGAGTGAGCAGTTCTTC	CASVNRGSEQFF
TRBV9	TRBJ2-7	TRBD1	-	TGTGCCAGCAGCGCTAGGGGGCGAGGGTACGAGCAGTACTTC	CASSARGRGYEQYF
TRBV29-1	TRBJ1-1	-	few	TGCAGCGTTGCCAAGCAGGGGTTTGGCACTGAAGCTTTCTTT	CSVAKQGFGTEAFF
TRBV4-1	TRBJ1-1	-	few	TGCGCCAGCAGCCAAGCCATGGTGAACACTGAAGCTTTCTTT	CASSQAMVNTEAFF
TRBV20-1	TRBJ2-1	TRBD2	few	TGCAGTGCCAAAGGACTAGCGGGAGGGCGCGTCTGGTACAATGAGCAGTTCTTC	CSAKGLAGGRVWYNEQFF
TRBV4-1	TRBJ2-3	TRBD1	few	TGCGCCAGCAGCCACTATGGACAGGGGGCTGCAGATACGCAGTATTTT	CASSHYGQGAADTQYF
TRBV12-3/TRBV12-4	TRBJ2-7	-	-	TGTGCCAGCAGTTTTTCCCGATCTCCGGGCGAGCAGTACTTC	CASSFSRSPGEQYF
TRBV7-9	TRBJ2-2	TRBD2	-	TGTGCCAGCACCATGACTAGCGGGACCTACACCGGGGAGCTGTTTTTT	CASTMTSGTYTGELFF
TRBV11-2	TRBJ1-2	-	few	TGTGCCAGCAGCTCCCTCCGGGCATCCTATGGCTACACCTTC	CASSSLRASYGYTF
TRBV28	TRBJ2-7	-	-	TGTGCCAGCAGTTTAACGGGGGCGTACTACGAGCAGTACTTC	CASSLTGAYYEQYF
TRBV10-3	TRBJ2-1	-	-	TGTGCCATCAGTGAGAGGGCAGGCGGAGGATACAATGAGCAGTTCTTC	CAISERAGGGYNEQFF
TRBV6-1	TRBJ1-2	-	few	TGTGCCAGCAGTGAAGCCGCGCTCCTCTATGGCTACACCTTC	CASSEAALLYGYTF
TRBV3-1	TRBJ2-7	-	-	TGTGCCAGCAACCAAGTTGTCTACGAGCAGTACTTC	CASNQVVYEQYF
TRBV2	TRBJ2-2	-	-	TGTGCCAGCAGACAGGAGACCCTGAACACCGGGGAGCTGTTTTTT	CASRQETLNTGELFF
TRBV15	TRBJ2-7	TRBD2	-	TGTGCCACCAGCAGAGATGGGCTAGCGGGAGAAGAGCAGTACTTC	CATSRDGLAGEEQYF
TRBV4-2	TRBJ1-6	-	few	TGTGCCAGCAGCCAAGAGGGGAATTCACCCCTCCACTTT	CASSQEGNSPLHF
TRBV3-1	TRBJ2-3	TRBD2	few	TGTGCCAGCAGCCAAACGACTAGCCCAGATACGCAGTATTTT	CASSQTTSPDTQYF
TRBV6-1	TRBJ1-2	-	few	TGTGCCAGCAGGCTGACAGGCCGGAATGGCTACACCTTC	CASRLTGRNGYTF
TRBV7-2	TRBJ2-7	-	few	TGTGCCAGCAGCACAGACAGGTTCGGAGAGCAGTACTTC	CASSTDRFGEQYF
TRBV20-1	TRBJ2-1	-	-	TGCAGTGCCTTGGGACCTGGTCGTGAGCAGTTCTTC	CSALGPGREQFF
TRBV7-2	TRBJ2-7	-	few	TGTGCCAGCAGCTTAGCACTATACACCTACGAGCAGTACTTC	CASSLALYTYEQYF
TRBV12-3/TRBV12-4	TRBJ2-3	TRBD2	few	TGTGCCAGCAGCATCATGATCTCAGCGGGAGGCCCAGATACGCAGTATTTT	CASSIMISAGGPDTQYF
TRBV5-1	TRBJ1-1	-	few	TGCGCCAGCAGCTCCTTAGACGGCAACACTGAAGCTTTCTTT	CASSSLDGNTEAFF
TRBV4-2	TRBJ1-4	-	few	TGTGCCAGCAGCCAAGCGTTAGGGAATGAAAAACTGTTTTTT	CASSQALGNEKLFF